A selection of T cell receptor beta chains follows, all from one sample in a study of human T cells and chemical hapten exposure. TCRdb fed the RACE reads into MiXCR, producing one record per CDR3 protein. The sample holds some 45,000 distinct CDR3 sequences, almost 4.5% seen once. Material: whole blood. Source of these receptors: a human donor in good health. Some clones in this sample may be carry-over from other donors' samples. CDR3s include the opening cysteine and the closing phenylalanine or tryptophan. Fields, in order: V gene, D gene, J gene, clone size, CDR3 DNA, CDR3 protein. D genes are given only for firm matches. Clone size, where shown, is once, few, many, or a class for clones that have expanded.

TRBV6-6	.	TRBJ2-1	few	TGTGCCAGCAGTTTATACGGGTCTAGCTCCTACAATGAGCAGTTCTTC	CASSLYGSSSYNEQFF
TRBV12-3/TRBV12-4	TRBD2	TRBJ2-7	few	TGTGCCAGCAGCCGGACTAGCTTCGCCTACGAGCAGTACTTC	CASSRTSFAYEQYF
TRBV7-9	TRBD1	TRBJ2-3	many	TGTGCCAGCAGCCCCGACAGGGCTGTCATGGGAACAGATACGCAGTATTTT	CASSPDRAVMGTDTQYF
TRBV6-2/TRBV6-3	.	TRBJ2-3	.	TGTGCCAGCAGTTACTCCGCAAAGATTACGCAGTATTTT	CASSYSAKITQYF
TRBV9	.	TRBJ2-3	many	TGTGCCAGCAGCGCGAGGGTAGGGGAAGATACGCAGTATTTT	CASSARVGEDTQYF
TRBV14	TRBD1	TRBJ1-4	many	TGTGCCAGCAGCCAAGTGGAGACAGGGTTAGAAAAACTGTTTTTT	CASSQVETGLEKLFF
TRBV28	.	TRBJ1-2	few	TGTGCCAGCCTCACCCCAACCCCAGGGGAGTATGGCTACACCTTC	CASLTPTPGEYGYTF
TRBV5-1	.	TRBJ1-3	few	TGCGCCAGCAGCTTGTGGGGGTCCCAGGGATCTGGAAACACCATATATTTT	CASSLWGSQGSGNTIYF
TRBV7-9	.	TRBJ2-5	many	TGTGCCAGCAGCTCACGTTGGCAAGAGACCCAGTACTTC	CASSSRWQETQYF
TRBV5-1	TRBD2	TRBJ2-1	few	TGCGCCAGCAGCCCCGGGACTAGCTACAATGAGCAGTTCTTC	CASSPGTSYNEQFF
TRBV5-1	.	TRBJ1-4	.	TGCGCCAGCAGCTTGTCTTCGGGTCCAACTAATGAAAAACTGTTTTTT	CASSLSSGPTNEKLFF
TRBV20-1	.	TRBJ2-1	many	TGCAGTGTCCCCGAAGTGGCCACAAGCTCCTACAATGAGCAGTTCTTC	CSVPEVATSSYNEQFF
TRBV13	.	TRBJ1-2	.	TGTGCCAGCATCAGGGCGGGGAGATATGGCTACACCTTC	CASIRAGRYGYTF
TRBV14	TRBD2	TRBJ2-3	many	TGTGCCAGCAGCCCTAGCGGCCTTAGCACAGATACGCAGTATTTT	CASSPSGLSTDTQYF
TRBV28	.	TRBJ2-7	many	TGTGCCAGCAGTATGGGGCGATGGGGGAGCTCCTACGAGCAGTACTTC	CASSMGRWGSSYEQYF
TRBV7-9	.	TRBJ1-1	many	TGTGCCAGCAGCTGGAAACAGGGAGGAGCTTTCTTT	CASSWKQGGAFF
TRBV20-1	.	TRBJ2-1	many	TGCAGTGCTAGAGAAGGAAAGCATGAGCAGTTCTTC	CSAREGKHEQFF
TRBV10-3	.	TRBJ2-1	many	TGTGCCATCAGTGAATTCGATGAGCAGTTCTTC	CAISEFDEQFF
TRBV20-1	.	TRBJ2-1	many	TGCAGTGCTAGAGATCCGTCGGTCTCCTACAATGAGCAGTTCTTC	CSARDPSVSYNEQFF
TRBV7-8	TRBD2	TRBJ2-5	few	TGTGCCAGCAGCTTTCCTTACCCCGGGACTAGCGGGAGGCAGGGCCGAGAGACCCAGTACTTC	CASSFPYPGTSGRQGRETQYF
TRBV3-1	.	TRBJ1-5	few	TGTGCCAGCAGCCAAGAAGGGCGGGGGCGCGGGGGCAATCAGCCCCAGCATTTT	CASSQEGRGRGGNQPQHF
TRBV29-1	TRBD1	TRBJ2-5	.	TGCAGCGTTGGCTGGGACAGGTCCAAAGAGACCCAGTACTTC	CSVGWDRSKETQYF
TRBV6-1	TRBD1	TRBJ2-7	medium-sized	TGTGCCAGCAGTGAAGCCGGGACAGGGAACTCCTACGAGCAGTACTTC	CASSEAGTGNSYEQYF
TRBV4-1	.	TRBJ1-5	many	TGCGCCAGCAGCCAAGTAGAGGCAGGGATCGGTCAGCCCCAGCATTTT	CASSQVEAGIGQPQHF
TRBV6-2/TRBV6-3	.	TRBJ2-1	few	TGTGCCAGCAGTTACTCGATGGGGGGAGAAAGCTACAATGAGCAGTTCTTC	CASSYSMGGESYNEQFF
TRBV2	.	TRBJ2-5	many	TGTGCCAGCAGTGAAGGGAGGCAGCTTTTACAAGAGACCCAGTACTTC	CASSEGRQLLQETQYF
TRBV25-1	TRBD2	TRBJ2-7	many	TGTGCCAGCAGTGAGCCCACGGGACTAGGGACTTACGAGCAGTACTTC	CASSEPTGLGTYEQYF
TRBV19	.	TRBJ1-2	few	TGTGCCAGTAGTCCCAACACCCTCTATGGCTACACCTTC	CASSPNTLYGYTF
TRBV24-1	TRBD2	TRBJ2-1	many	TGTGCCACCTGTTTGGTGGAGCGGGGGCTTGCGAATGAGCAGTTCTTC	CATCLVERGLANEQFF
TRBV7-3	.	TRBJ2-7	few	TGTGCCAGCAGCCCTAGTGGGGGAAGGAGTTACGAGCAGTACTTC	CASSPSGGRSYEQYF
TRBV27	TRBD1	TRBJ2-7	many	TGTGCCAGCAGTCGGACAGGGCCCTACGAGCAGTACTTC	CASSRTGPYEQYF
TRBV14	TRBD1	TRBJ2-4	few	TGTGCCAGCAGCCAATACAGGGGCATAGCCAAAAACATTCAGTACTTC	CASSQYRGIAKNIQYF
TRBV20-1	.	TRBJ2-2	.	TGCAGTGCTAGAGAGGGTAGAATCACCGGGGAGCTGTTTTTT	CSAREGRITGELFF
TRBV5-1	.	TRBJ1-1	many	TGCGCCAGCACGCGACAGCTGCGGGACACTGAAGCTTTCTTT	CASTRQLRDTEAFF
TRBV6-1	TRBD1	TRBJ2-7	.	TGTGCCGGCAGCGCGGGACAGGGGTACGAGCAGTACTTC	CAGSAGQGYEQYF
TRBV20-1	TRBD1	TRBJ1-6	few	TGCAGTGCTAGGGGACAGAGCTCCTATAATTCACCCCTCCACTTT	CSARGQSSYNSPLHF
TRBV18	.	TRBJ1-6	many	TGTGCCAGCTCACCACCGTCCGGTTTGTCACCCCTCCACTTT	CASSPPSGLSPLHF
TRBV28	.	TRBJ1-2	.	TGTGCCAGCCTTAGGGCCGCCCGTATCTATGGCTACACCTTC	CASLRAARIYGYTF
TRBV3-1	TRBD2	TRBJ2-1	many	TGTGCCAGCAGCCCTGGACTAGCGGGAGGGTACTACAATGAGCAGTTCTTC	CASSPGLAGGYYNEQFF
TRBV18	TRBD1	TRBJ1-2	many	TGTGCCAGCTCACGACAGGGGGCGAGCTATGGCTACACCTTC	CASSRQGASYGYTF
TRBV18	.	TRBJ1-4	few	TGTGCCAGCTCACCGGCAGCTAATGAAAAACTGTTTTTT	CASSPAANEKLFF
TRBV6-6	.	TRBJ2-7	many	TGTGCCAGCAGTTATCGGAGCTTTAACGAGCAGTACTTC	CASSYRSFNEQYF